This T cell receptor (beta chain) is drawn from a study of shared clonotypes between healthy human individuals. Generated by immunoSEQ multiplex PCR, the TCRdb table keeps only in-frame clones and is missing some. This sample has a few million clones, with 85% to 95% found just once. V lost 3 bases, J lost 5 bases, and 5 bases stayed unmatched. The germline V gene has CDR1 SGHRS and CDR2 YFSETQ. CDR3 length: 15 amino acids. The clonotype comes from a man younger than 30 in good health. Some clones in this sample may be carry-over from other donors' samples. The chain carries TRBV5-1 and TRBJ2-5; TRBD1 matches at 12 bases. Specimen: naive CD4+ T cells from PBMCs. Subset given: CD45RA+ positively selected. CDR3: CASSWGTGGDETQYF. The CDR3 DNA follows: TGCGCCAGCAGCTGGGGGACAGGGGGCGATGAGACCCAGTACTTC.